The source of this TCR beta chain is a study of blood T cell repertoires in COVID-19. Authors' processing steps: How many nucleated cells were present was estimated from reference gene primer amplification. TCRdb keeps only in-frame clones here, not all; method: immunoSEQ multiplex PCR. From that table come the V and J calls and clone size; the DNA was used to work out D and trimming. The top ten hold roughly a tenth of the sample, which has 75,000 or so clones, roughly 82% seen once. From germline, CDR1 is SGHKS and CDR2 YYEKEE (reference sequence). This CDR3 has 14 amino acids. Between the trimmed V and J ends, which lost 4 bases and 7 bases, there was a span of 14 bases.

V gene TRBV5-5 combines with J gene TRBJ1-4; D not certain. The sequenced sample consisted of peripheral blood. The clonotype originates from a man in his sixties with acute or convalescent COVID-19. DNA of the CDR3: TGTGCCAGCAGCCCAGGATACAGCGGTGAAAAACTGTTTTTT. Protein: CASSPGYSGEKLFF.